This T cell receptor beta chain is from a study of T-cell reconstitution after alpha-beta-depleted transplantation in children. The authors prepared the TCRbeta library with unique molecular identifiers. Using its own MiXCR run on the PCR reads, TCRdb lists one record per CDR3 protein. The data show about 400,000 distinct CDR3 sequences, with 15% to 20% seen just once and just under 30% held by the top ten. The study, taken as a whole, reports: After transplant, at about two months, alpha-beta T cells were reportedly derived from several hundred expanded graft clones. It was newly produced T cells that mostly accounted for T-cell counts and diversity one year after transplant. Surviving recipient T cells and thymic progenitors produced the high day-60 TCRbeta diversity seen in some patients.

This clonotype was observed a handful of times. Its antigen is not identified. The V gene end was trimmed by 6 bases and the J gene end by 0 bases; junction bases not matched to a gene: 2. The CDR3 spans 15 residues. Germline CDR1 and CDR2: MNHEY and SMNVEV (reference sequence). This TCR came from a boy in the first two years of life who had a stem cell transplant for Wiskott-Aldrich syndrome, so the T cells may come from the graft donor. The chain couples TRBV27 to TRBJ2-3; the match to TRBD2 covers 11 bases. The sequenced sample was PBMCs, mostly from graft donor cells, obtained 360 days after TCRalphabeta/CD19-depleted stem cell transplant. The CDR3 DNA reads TGTGCCAGCAGGAGACTAGCGGGGAGCACAGATACGCAGTATTTT. Translation: CASRRLAGSTDTQYF.